Here is one T cell receptor beta chain with its context. Its antigen is unknown. This sample stems from a study of cytomegalovirus exposure and HLA in healthy donors. Overall study results and limits: As a later analysis showed, several of the most significant clusters appeared to be linked to common viral pathogens. Later analysis identified a missense DCLRE1C variant that was linked to TCR beta V- and J-gene trimming.

The CDR3 runs to 15 residues. V shed 2 bases and J 7 bases; nucleotides not matched to a gene: 7. The V gene's germline CDR1 is SGHTA and CDR2 FQGNSA. The study ran its PCR with 60 Vbeta and 13 Jbeta primers. Original data processing: Per a later analysis, the number of unique TCR beta chains was around 79 million, of which around 9.9 million were shared. TCRdb's copy holds only in-frame clones and misses some; the assay was immunoSEQ multiplex PCR. Clonal size and the V and J genes are those of that table, whereas D and trimming came from the DNA. Among around 230,000 clones listed, around 80% were seen once.

The TCR originated in a boy under 18 in good health and CMV-seronegative. Sequencing was carried out using PBMCs. The J gene is TRBJ2-7, the V gene TRBV7-2; 11 bases line up with TRBD2. CDR3 loop: CASSLSLAGVEEQYF. CDR3 coding DNA: TGTGCCAGCAGCTTATCACTAGCGGGAGTAGAAGAGCAGTACTTC. Variable domain in full (rest from reference TRBV7-2 and TRBJ2-7): GAGVSQSPSNKVTEKGKDVELRCDPISGHTALYWYRQSLGQGLEFLIYFQGNSAPDKSGLPSDRFSAERTGGSVSTLTIQRTQQEDSAVYLCASSLSLAGVEEQYFGPGTRLTVT.